This T cell receptor beta chain was captured by sequencing in a study of human T cells and chemical hapten exposure. The wider study: Upper inner arm skin measuring roughly 2 cm by roughly 2 cm received 2% DPC for sensitization. The patients, most of them female, presented with alopecia areata, totalis or universalis. From small differences in pooled library volume came most of the variation in per-sample TCR yields.

TCRdb re-called the RACE reads with MiXCR, one entry per CDR3 protein. The profile shows 62,000 or so distinct CDR3 sequences, 9.5% to 13% of them singletons. Ten or more counts support this clonotype. There are 12 residues in the CDR3. Germline CDR1 and CDR2: SGDLS and YYNGEE. Between the trimmed V and J ends, which lost 0 bases and 11 bases, there was a span of 9 bases. Regarding time point: pre-sensitization, week 0. Treatment given: therapeutic diphenylcyclopropenone sensitization with weekly scalp DPC. The V and J genes are TRBV9 and TRBJ2-1; D is perhaps TRBD1 or TRBD2 (5 bases each). The TCR comes from a woman aged 50 to 60 with alopecia areata. Some clones in this sample may be carry-over from other donors' samples. This material consisted of whole blood, taken in connection with sensitization to the hapten diphenylcyclopropenone (DPC). The CDR3 reads CASSVGGVKQFF. DNA of the CDR3: TGTGCCAGCAGCGTAGGAGGGGTGAAGCAGTTCTTC.